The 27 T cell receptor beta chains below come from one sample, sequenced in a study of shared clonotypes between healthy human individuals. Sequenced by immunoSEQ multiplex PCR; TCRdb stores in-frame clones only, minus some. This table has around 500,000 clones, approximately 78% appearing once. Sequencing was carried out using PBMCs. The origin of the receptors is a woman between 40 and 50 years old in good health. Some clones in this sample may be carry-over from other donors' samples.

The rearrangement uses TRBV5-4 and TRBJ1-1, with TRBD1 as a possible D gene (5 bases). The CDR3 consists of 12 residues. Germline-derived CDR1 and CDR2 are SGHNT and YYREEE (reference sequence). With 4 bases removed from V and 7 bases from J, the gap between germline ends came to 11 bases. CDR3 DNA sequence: TGTGCCAGCAGCATCGACAGTGTTGAAGCTTTCTTT. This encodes CASSIDSVEAFF.

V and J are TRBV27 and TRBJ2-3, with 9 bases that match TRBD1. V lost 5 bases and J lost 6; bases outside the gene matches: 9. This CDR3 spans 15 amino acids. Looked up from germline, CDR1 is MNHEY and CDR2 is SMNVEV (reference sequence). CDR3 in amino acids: CASSGVGTGIDTQYF. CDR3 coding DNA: TGTGCCAGCAGTGGAGTTGGGACAGGGATTGATACGCAGTATTTT.

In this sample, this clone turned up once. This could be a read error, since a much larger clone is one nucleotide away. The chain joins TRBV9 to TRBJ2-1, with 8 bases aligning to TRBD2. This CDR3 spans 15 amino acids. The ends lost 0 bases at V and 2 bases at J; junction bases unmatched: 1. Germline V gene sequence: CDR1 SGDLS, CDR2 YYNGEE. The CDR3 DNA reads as TGTGCCAGCAGCGTAGCGGGAGGGACCTACAATGAGCAGTTCTTC. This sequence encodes CASSVAGGTYNEQFF.

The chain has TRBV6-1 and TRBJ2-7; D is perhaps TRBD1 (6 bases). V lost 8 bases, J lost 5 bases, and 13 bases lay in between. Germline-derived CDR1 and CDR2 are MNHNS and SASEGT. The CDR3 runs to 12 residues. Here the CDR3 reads CASGQGPHEQYF. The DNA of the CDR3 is TGTGCCAGCGGTCAGGGGCCCCACGAGCAGTACTTC.

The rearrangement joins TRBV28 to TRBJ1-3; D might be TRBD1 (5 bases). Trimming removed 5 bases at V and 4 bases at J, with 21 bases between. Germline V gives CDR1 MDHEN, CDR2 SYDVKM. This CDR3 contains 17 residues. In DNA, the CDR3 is TGTGCCAGCAGTAGCCGTGTGGGACCTGTAAGCGGAAACACCATATATTTT. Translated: CASSSRVGPVSGNTIYF.

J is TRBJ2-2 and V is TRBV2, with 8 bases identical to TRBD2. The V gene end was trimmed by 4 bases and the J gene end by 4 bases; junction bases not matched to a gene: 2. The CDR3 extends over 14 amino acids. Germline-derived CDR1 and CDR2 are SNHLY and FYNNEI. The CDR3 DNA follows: TGTGCCAGCAGTGGACTAGCGAGCACCGGGGAGCTGTTTTTT. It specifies CASSGLASTGELFF.

CDR3 sequence reads: CAWNKGGLSYEQYF. The CDR3, as DNA: TGTGCCTGGAACAAGGGTGGGCTCTCCTACGAGCAGTACTTC. The chain has TRBV30 and TRBJ2-7, with D unresolved. Germline loops: CDR1 GTSNPN, CDR2 SVGIG (reference sequence). The CDR3 covers 14 residues. V lost 4 bases and J 0 bases, leaving 13 bases between the germline ends. The entire variable domain, with the rest obtained from reference TRBV30 and TRBJ2-7, is as follows: SQTIHQWPATLVQPVGSPLSLECTVEGTSNPNLYWYRQAAGRGLQLLFYSVGIGQISSEVPQNLSASRPQDRQFILSSKKLLLSDSGFYLCAWNKGGLSYEQYFGPGTRLTVT.

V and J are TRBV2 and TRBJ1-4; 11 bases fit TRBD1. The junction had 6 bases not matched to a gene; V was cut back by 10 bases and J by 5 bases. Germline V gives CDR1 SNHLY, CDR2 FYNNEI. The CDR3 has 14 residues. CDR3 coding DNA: TGTGCCACCGGACAGGGGGCATGGAATGAAAAACTGTTTTTT. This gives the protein CATGQGAWNEKLFF.

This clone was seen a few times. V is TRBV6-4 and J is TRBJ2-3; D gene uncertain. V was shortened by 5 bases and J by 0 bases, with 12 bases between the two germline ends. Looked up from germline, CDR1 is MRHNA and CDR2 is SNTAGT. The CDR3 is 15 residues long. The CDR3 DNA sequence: TGTGCCAGCAGTTTGTCGGCGGACAGCACAGATACGCAGTATTTT. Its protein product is CASSLSADSTDTQYF.

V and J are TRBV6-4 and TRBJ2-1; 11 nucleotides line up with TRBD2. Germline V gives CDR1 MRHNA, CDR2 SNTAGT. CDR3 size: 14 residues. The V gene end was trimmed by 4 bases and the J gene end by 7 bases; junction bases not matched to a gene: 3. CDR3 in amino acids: CASSATSGVNEQFF. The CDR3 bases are TGTGCCAGCAGTGCGACTAGCGGGGTTAATGAGCAGTTCTTC.

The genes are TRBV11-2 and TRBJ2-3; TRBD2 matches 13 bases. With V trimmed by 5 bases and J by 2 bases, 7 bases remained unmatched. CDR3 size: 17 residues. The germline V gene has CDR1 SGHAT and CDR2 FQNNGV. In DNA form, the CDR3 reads TGTGCCAGCAGCACTAGCGGGAGGGGAGGTTTCACAGATACGCAGTATTTT. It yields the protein CASSTSGRGGFTDTQYF.

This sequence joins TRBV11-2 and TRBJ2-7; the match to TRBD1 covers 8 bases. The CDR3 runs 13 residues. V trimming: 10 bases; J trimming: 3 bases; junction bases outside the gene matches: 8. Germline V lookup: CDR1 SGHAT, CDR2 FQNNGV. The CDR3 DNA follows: TGTGCCATCCCTTGGACAGGGCTCTACGAGCAGTACTTC. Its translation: CAIPWTGLYEQYF. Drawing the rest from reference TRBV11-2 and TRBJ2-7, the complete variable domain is EAGVAQSPRYKIIEKRQSVAFWCNPISGHATLYWYQQILGQGPKLLIQFQNNGVVDDSQLPKDRFSAERLKGVDSTLKIQPAKLEDSAVYLCAIPWTGLYEQYFGPGTRLTVT.

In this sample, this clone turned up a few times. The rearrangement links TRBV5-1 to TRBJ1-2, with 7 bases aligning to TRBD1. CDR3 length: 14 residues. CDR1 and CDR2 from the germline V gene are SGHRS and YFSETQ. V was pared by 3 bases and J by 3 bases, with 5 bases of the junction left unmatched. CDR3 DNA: TGCGCCAGCAGCTCGGGGGGGACAGACTATGGCTACACCTTC. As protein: CASSSGGTDYGYTF.

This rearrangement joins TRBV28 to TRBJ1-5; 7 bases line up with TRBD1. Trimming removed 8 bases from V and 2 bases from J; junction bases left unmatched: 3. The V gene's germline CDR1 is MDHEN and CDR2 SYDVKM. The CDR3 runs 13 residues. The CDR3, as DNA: TGTGCCAGCGACAGGGTCGGCAATCAGCCCCAGCATTTT. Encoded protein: CASDRVGNQPQHF.

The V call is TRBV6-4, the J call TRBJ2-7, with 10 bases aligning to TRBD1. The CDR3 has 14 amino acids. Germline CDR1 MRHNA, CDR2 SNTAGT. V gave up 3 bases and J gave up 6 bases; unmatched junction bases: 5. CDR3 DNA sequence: TGTGCCAGCAGTGAAGGGACAGGGGTGGGCGAGCAGTACTTC. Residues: CASSEGTGVGEQYF.

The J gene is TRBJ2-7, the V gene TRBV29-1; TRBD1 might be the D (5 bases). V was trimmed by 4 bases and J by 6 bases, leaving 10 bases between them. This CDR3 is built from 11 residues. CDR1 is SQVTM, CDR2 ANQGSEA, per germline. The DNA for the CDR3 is TGCAGCGTTGCAGACAGCCCCGAGCAGTACTTC. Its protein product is CSVADSPEQYF.

The chain's CDR3 is CASSSLRPHTGELFF. CDR3 sequence (DNA): TGTGCCAGCAGTTCCCTTCGGCCTCACACCGGGGAGCTGTTTTTT. This rearrangement joins TRBV6-6 to TRBJ2-2, with D unresolved. The germline gives CDR1 MNHNY, CDR2 SVGAGI (reference sequence). V was trimmed by 4 bases and J by 3 bases, leaving 12 bases between them. This CDR3 comprises 15 residues.

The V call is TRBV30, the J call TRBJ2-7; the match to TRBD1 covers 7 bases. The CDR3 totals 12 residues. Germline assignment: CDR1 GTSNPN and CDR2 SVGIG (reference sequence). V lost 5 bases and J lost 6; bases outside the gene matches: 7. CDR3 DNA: TGTGCCTGGGACAGGGTCGGAGGCGAGCAGTACTTC. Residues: CAWDRVGGEQYF.

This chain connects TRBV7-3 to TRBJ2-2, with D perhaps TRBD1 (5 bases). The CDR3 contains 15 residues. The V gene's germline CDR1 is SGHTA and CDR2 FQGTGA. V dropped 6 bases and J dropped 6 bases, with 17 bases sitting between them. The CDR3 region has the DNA TGTGCCAGCAGATCCCAGGGTTTTTCTGCCGGGGAGCTGTTTTTT. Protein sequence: CASRSQGFSAGELFF. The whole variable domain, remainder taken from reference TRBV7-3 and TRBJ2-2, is GAGVSQTPSNKVTEKGKYVELRCDPISGHTALYWYRQSLGQGPEFLIYFQGTGAADDSGLPNDRFFAVRPEGSVSTLKIQRTERGDSAVYLCASRSQGFSAGELFFGEGSRLTVL.

The chain's CDR3 is CASSSQGRATSGNTIYF. In nucleotides, the CDR3 is TGTGCCAGCAGTTCCCAGGGGCGCGCAACCTCTGGAAACACCATATATTTT. The chain carries TRBV28 and TRBJ1-3; the D gene is possibly TRBD1 (6 bases). Germline CDR1 is MDHEN and CDR2 is SYDVKM. CDR3 size: 17 residues. Trimming shortened V by 4 bases and J by 0 bases, and 16 bases separated the two germline ends.

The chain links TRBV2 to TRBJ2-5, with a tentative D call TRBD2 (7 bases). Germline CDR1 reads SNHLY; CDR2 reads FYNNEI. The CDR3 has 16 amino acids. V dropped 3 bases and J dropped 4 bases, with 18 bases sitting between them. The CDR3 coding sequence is TGTGCCAGCAGTGAGTGGGTCGGGGGGCGCGGAGAGACCCAGTACTTC. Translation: CASSEWVGGRGETQYF.

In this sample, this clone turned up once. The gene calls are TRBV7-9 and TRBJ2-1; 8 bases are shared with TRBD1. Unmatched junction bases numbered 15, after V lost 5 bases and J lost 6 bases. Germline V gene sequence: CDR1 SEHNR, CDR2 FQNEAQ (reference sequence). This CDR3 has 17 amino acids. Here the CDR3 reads CASSPRTGFFESNEQFF. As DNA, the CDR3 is TGTGCCAGCAGCCCCAGGACAGGGTTTTTCGAATCCAATGAGCAGTTCTTC.

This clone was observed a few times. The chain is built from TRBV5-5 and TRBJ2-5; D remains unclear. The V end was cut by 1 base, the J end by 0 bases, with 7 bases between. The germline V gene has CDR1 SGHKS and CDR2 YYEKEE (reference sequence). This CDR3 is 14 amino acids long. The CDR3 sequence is CASSLSVDQETQYF. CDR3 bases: TGTGCCAGCAGCTTGTCGGTCGACCAAGAGACCCAGTACTTC.

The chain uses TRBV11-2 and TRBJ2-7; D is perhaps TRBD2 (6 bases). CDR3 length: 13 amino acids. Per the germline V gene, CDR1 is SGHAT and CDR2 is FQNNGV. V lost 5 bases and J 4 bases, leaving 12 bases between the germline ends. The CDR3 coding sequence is TGTGCCAGCAGCCAGGGACTTCCGTACGAGCAGTACTTC. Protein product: CASSQGLPYEQYF.

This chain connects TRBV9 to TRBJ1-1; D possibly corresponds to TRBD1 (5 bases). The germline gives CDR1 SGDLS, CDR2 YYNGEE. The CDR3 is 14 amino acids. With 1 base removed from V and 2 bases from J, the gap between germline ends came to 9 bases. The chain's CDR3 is CASSVFDSNTEAFF. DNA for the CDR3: TGTGCCAGCAGCGTATTTGACAGCAACACTGAAGCTTTCTTT.

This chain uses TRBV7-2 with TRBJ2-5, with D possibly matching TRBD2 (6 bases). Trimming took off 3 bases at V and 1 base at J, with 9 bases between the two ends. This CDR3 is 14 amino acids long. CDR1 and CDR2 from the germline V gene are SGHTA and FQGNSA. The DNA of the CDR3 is TGTGCCAGCAGCTTTCTAGCGACCCAAGAGACCCAGTACTTC. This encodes CASSFLATQETQYF.

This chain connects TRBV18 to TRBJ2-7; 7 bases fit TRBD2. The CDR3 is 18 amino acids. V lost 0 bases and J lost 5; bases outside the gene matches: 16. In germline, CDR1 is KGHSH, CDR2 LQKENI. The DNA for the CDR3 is TGTGCCAGCTCACCACCGATGGGAGCGGGAACAGACCGGGACGAGCAGTACTTC. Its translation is CASSPPMGAGTDRDEQYF.